This TCR beta chain was recovered during a study of cytomegalovirus exposure and HLA in healthy donors. The PCR ran on 60 Vbeta and 13 Jbeta primers. Some clones are missing from TCRdb's copy, which holds only in-frame ones; the method was immunoSEQ multiplex PCR. The table lists about 130,000 clones, roughly 79% of them singletons. This clone was seen just once. Trimming removed 3 bases at V and 4 bases at J, with 7 bases between. Germline V gene data show CDR1 as SGHVS and CDR2 as FNYEAQ. This CDR3 is built from 13 residues. The TCR was taken from a woman in her 50s in good health and CMV-seronegative. Sequencing was done on a sample of PBMCs. This chain links TRBV7-6 with TRBJ2-1, with D perhaps matching TRBD2 (5 bases). The CDR3 nucleotides are TGTGCCAGCAGCTTCCGGGATTACAATGAGCAGTTCTTC. Its protein product is CASSFRDYNEQFF. Together with reference TRBV7-6 and TRBJ2-1, the CDR3 gives the full variable domain: GAGVSQSPRYKVTKRGQDVALRCDPISGHVSLYWYRQALGQGPEFLTYFNYEAQQDKSGLPNDRFSAERPEGSISTLTIQRTEQRDSAMYRCASSFRDYNEQFFGPGTRLTVL.